This TCR beta chain was observed in a study of identical twins. Note on this clonotype: Its antigen is unknown.

Broader study findings: The study reached conclusions through statistical analysis that was cross-sectional, not following the same donors.

Via MiXCR, TCRdb re-called the 5' RACE reads, giving one row per CDR3 protein. The sample consists of around 690,000 distinct CDR3 sequences, about 20% of them appearing once. The CDR3 loop spans 16 amino acids. The sample was also reused in another study, on T cells expressing NK-cell markers. As reported in that work: Each TCR beta repertoire originated in sorted T cells that were CD3+CD56+NKG2C+, CD3+CD56+NKG2C- or CD3+CD56-NKG2C+.

Material for sequencing was PBMCs. The chain employs TRBV12-2 and TRBJ2-7; no DNA check was done on the table's D call, TRBD1. TRBV12-2 is described as a pseudogene. The sequence derives from a young woman in good health. The CDR3 bases are TGTGCAAGTCGCTTAGTCTTAGCACAGGGCAGTCGCGAGCAGTACTTC. It specifies CASRLVLAQGSREQYF.